This T cell receptor (beta chain) appears in the sequencing data of a study of cytomegalovirus exposure and HLA in healthy donors. Using immunoSEQ multiplex PCR, the repertoire was profiled, and TCRdb retains in-frame clones only, with some absent. The table lists over 45,000 clones, approximately 93% of them singletons. This sequence originates from a woman under 30 in good health and CMV-seronegative. The material sequenced was PBMCs.

The CDR3 DNA follows: TGTGCCAGCAGCCCCCAGACAGGGGCTGGCTACACCTTC. This gives the protein CASSPQTGAGYTF. The chain uses TRBV7-6 and TRBJ1-2, with TRBD1 matching over 8 bases. The CDR3 has 13 residues. J lost 7 bases, V lost 5 bases, and 6 bases had no gene match. Germline CDR1 is SGHVS and CDR2 is FNYEAQ.